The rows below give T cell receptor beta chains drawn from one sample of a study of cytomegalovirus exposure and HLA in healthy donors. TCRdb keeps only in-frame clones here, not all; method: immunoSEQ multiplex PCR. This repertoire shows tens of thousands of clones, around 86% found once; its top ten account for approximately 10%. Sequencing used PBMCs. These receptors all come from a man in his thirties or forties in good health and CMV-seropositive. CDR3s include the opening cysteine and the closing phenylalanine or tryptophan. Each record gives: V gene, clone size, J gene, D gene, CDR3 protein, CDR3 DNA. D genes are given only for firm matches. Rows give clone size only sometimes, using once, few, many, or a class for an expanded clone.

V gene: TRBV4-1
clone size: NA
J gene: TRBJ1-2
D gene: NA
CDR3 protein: CASSPLIQRGYGHTF
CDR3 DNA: TGCGCCAGCAGCCCCTTGATCCAAAGGGGCTATGGCCACACCTTC

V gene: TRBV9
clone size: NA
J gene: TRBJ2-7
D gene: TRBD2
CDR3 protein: CASSALAGGNFYEQYF
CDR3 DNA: TGTGCCAGCAGCGCCTTAGCGGGAGGGAATTTCTACGAGCAGTACTTC

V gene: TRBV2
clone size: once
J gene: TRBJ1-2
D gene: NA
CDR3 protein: CANFGQGPFDYGYTF
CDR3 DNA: TGTGCCAACTTTGGGCAGGGCCCCTTTGACTATGGCTACACCTTC

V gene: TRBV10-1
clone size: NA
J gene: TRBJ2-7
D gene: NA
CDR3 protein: CASSDSSGAGEQYF
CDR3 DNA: TGCGCCAGCAGTGACTCCAGCGGAGCGGGCGAGCAGTACTTC

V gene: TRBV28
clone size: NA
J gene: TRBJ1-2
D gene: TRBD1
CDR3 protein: CASGNRDRVIF
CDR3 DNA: TGTGCCAGCGGTAACCGGGACAGGGTAATTTTC

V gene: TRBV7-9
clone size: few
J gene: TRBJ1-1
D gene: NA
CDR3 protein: CASSQGQMNTEAFF
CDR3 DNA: TGTGCCAGCAGCCAAGGACAGATGAACACTGAAGCTTTCTTT

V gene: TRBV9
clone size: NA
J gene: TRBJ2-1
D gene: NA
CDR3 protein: CASSARGSTEYNEQFF
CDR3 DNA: TGTGCCAGCAGCGCTCGGGGTAGTACGGAATACAATGAGCAGTTCTTC

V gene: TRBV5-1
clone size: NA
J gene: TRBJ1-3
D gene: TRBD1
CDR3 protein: CASSVGTVSGNTIYF
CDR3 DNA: TGCGCCAGCAGCGTCGGGACAGTCTCTGGAAACACCATATATTTT

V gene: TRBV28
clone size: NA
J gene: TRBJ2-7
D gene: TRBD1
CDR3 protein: CASSSIWTGSYEQYF
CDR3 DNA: TGTGCCAGCAGTTCGATTTGGACAGGGTCCTACGAGCAGTACTTC

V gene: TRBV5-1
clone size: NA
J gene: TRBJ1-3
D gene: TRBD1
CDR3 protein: CASSPTGGSGNTIYF
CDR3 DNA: TGCGCCAGCAGCCCAACAGGGGGCTCTGGAAACACCATATATTTT

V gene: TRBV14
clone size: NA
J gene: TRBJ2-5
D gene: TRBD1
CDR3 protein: CASSLTNRGLAETQYF
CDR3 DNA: TGTGCCAGCAGCCTGACAAACAGGGGGCTGGCAGAGACCCAGTACTTC

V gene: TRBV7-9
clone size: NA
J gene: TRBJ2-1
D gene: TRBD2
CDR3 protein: CASSLEASGRAVEFF
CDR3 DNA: TGTGCCAGCAGCTTAGAGGCTAGCGGGAGGGCCGTGGAGTTCTTC

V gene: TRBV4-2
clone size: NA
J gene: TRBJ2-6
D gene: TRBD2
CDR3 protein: CASSPRLAGGSTSSGANVLTF
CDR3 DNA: TGTGCCAGCAGCCCCCGACTAGCGGGAGGTTCCACCAGCTCTGGGGCCAACGTCCTGACTTTC

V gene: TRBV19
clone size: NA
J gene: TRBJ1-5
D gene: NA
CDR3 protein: CASSLSPNSNQPQHF
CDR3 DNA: TGTGCCAGTAGTTTAAGCCCTAATAGCAATCAGCCCCAGCATTTT

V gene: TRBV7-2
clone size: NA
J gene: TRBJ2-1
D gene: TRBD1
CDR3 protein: CASSWDSGNEQFF
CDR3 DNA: TGTGCCAGCAGCTGGGACAGTGGCAATGAGCAGTTCTTC

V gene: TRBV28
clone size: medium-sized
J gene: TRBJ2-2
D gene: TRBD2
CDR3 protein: CASSPQAGAVTGELFF
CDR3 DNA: TGTGCCAGCAGTCCGCAAGCGGGGGCGGTCACCGGGGAGCTGTTTTTT

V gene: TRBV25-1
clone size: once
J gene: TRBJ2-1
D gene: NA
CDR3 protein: CASRQGGIHWNEQFF
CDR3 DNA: TGTGCCAGCCGCCAAGGCGGGATTCATTGGAATGAGCAGTTCTTC

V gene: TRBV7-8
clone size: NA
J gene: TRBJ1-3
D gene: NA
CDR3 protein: CASSLWSGSGNTIYF
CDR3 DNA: TGTGCCAGCAGCTTATGGTCAGGGTCCGGAAACACCATATATTTT

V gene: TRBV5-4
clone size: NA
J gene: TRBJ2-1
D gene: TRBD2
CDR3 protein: CASSCTSGDSYNEQFF
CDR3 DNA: TGTGCCAGCAGCTGCACTAGCGGCGACTCCTACAATGAGCAGTTCTTC

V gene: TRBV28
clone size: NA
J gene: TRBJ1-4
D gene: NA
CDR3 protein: CASSLRLNEKLFF
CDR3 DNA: TGTGCCAGCAGTCTAAGACTTAATGAAAAACTGTTTTTT

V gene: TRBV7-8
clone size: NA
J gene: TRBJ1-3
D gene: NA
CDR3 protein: CASSPPGSSGNTIYF
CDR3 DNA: TGTGCCAGCAGCCCCCCCGGGAGCTCTGGAAACACCATATATTTT

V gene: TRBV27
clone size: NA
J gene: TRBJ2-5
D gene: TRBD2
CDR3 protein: CASSFSSGRKETQYF
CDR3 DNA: TGTGCCAGCAGTTTCTCTAGCGGGAGGAAAGAGACCCAGTACTTC

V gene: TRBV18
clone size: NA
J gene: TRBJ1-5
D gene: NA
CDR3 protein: CASSPSTGTRPQHF
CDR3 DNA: TGTGCCAGCTCACCTAGTACAGGGACAAGGCCCCAGCATTTT

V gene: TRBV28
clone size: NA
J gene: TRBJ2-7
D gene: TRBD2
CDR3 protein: CASSLLTSGTYEQYF
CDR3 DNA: TGTGCCAGCAGTTTACTGACTAGCGGTACGTACGAGCAGTACTTC

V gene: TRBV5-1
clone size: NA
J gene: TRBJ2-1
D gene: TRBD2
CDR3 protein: CASSLAGRQTYSEQFF
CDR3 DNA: TGCGCCAGCAGCTTGGCCGGGAGGCAGACTTACAGTGAGCAGTTCTTC

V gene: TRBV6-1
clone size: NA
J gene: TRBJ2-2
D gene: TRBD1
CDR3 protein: CASRRGQGTGELFF
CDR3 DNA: TGTGCCAGCAGGAGAGGACAGGGCACCGGGGAGCTGTTTTTT

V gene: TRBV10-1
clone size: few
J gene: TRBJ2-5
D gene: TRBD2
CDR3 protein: CASSAGTSGKETQYF
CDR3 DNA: TGCGCCAGCAGCGCCGGGACTAGCGGGAAAGAGACCCAGTACTTC

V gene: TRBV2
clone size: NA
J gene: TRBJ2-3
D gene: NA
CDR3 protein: CASHIGPDTQYF
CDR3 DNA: TGTGCCAGCCATATTGGCCCAGATACGCAGTATTTT

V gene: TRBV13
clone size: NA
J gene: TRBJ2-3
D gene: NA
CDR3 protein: CASSFLSTGTDTQYF
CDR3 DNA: TGTGCCAGCAGCTTCCTCTCGACAGGCACAGATACGCAGTATTTT

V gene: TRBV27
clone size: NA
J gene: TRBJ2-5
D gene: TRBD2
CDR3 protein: CASSLNIGAAGGAETQYF
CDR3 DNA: TGTGCCAGCAGTTTAAACATAGGAGCAGCGGGAGGGGCCGAGACCCAGTACTTC

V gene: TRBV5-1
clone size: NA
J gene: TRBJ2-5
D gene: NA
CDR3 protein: CASSLGRGLEETQYF
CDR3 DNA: TGCGCCAGCAGCTTGGGTAGGGGCCTGGAAGAGACCCAGTACTTC

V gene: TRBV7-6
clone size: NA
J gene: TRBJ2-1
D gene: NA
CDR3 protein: CASIQLGDNEQFF
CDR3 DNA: TGTGCCAGCATTCAATTAGGAGACAATGAGCAGTTCTTC

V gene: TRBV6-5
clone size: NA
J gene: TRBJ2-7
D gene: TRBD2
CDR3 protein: CASAQLAGVFYEQYF
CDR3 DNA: TGTGCCAGCGCACAACTAGCGGGAGTCTTCTACGAGCAGTACTTC

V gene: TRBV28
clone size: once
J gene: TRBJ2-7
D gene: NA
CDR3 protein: CASSTNRVESSYEQYF
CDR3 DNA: TGTGCCAGCAGCACGAACAGGGTCGAGTCCTCCTACGAGCAGTACTTC

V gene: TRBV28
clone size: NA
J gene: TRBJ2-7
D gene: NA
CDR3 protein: CASSLSLGYYEQYF
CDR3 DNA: TGTGCCAGCAGTTTATCCCTCGGTTACTACGAGCAGTACTTC

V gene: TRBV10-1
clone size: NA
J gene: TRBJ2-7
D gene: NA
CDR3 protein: CASSLDTGTYEQYF
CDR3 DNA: TGCGCCAGCAGTCTTGATACAGGGACCTACGAGCAGTACTTC

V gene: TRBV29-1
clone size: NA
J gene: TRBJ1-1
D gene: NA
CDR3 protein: CSVEGLHRVDTEAFF
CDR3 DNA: TGCAGCGTTGAGGGGCTTCATCGCGTAGACACTGAAGCTTTCTTT

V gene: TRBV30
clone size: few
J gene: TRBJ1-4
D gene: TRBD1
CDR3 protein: CAWRQTGGRKEKLFF
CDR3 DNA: TGTGCCTGGAGGCAGACAGGGGGCCGCAAGGAAAAACTGTTTTTT

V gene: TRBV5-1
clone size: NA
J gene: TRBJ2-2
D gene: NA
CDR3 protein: CASSLTGMNTGELFF
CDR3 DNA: TGCGCCAGCAGCTTGACTGGTATGAACACCGGGGAGCTGTTTTTT

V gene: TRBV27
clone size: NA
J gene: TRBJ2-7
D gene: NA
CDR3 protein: CASSLWASSYEQYF
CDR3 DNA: TGTGCCAGCAGTTTATGGGCCAGCAGCTACGAGCAGTACTTC

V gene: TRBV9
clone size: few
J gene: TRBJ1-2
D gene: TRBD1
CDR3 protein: CASSAGQGGGYTF
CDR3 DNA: TGTGCCAGCAGCGCGGGACAGGGCGGTGGCTACACCTTC

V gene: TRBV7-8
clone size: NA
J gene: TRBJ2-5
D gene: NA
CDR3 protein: CASSPWRNRETQYF
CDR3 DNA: TGTGCCAGCAGCCCATGGAGGAACCGAGAGACCCAGTACTTC

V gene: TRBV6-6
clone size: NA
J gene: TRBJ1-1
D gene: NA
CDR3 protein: CASSYSGANTEAFF
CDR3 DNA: TGTGCCAGCAGTTACTCGGGCGCGAACACTGAAGCTTTCTTT

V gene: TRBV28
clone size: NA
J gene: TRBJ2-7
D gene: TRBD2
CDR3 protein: CASSPLLAGDLYEQYF
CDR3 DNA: TGTGCCAGCAGTCCCCTACTAGCGGGAGATCTCTACGAGCAGTACTTC

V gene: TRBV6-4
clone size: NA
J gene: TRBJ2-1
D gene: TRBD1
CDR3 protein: CASSDGQGATEQFF
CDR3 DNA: TGTGCCAGCAGTGACGGACAGGGGGCCACTGAGCAGTTCTTC

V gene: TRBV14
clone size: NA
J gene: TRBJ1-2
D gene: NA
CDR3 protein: CASSPLQGGPGYGYTF
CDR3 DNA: TGTGCCAGCAGCCCATTACAGGGAGGGCCTGGCTATGGCTACACCTTC

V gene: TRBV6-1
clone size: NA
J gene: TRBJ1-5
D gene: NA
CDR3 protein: CASSVGYSNQPRHF
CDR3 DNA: TGTGCCAGCAGTGTCGGTTATAGCAATCAGCCCCGGCATTTT

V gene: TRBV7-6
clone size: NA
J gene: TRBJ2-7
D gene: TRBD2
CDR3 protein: CASSLDPSGSFNEQYF
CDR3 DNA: TGTGCCAGCAGCTTAGACCCTAGCGGGAGCTTCAACGAGCAGTACTTC

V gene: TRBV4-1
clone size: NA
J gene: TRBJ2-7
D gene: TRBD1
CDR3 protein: CASSHLGQGEFEQYF
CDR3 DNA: TGCGCCAGCAGCCACCTCGGACAGGGTGAGTTCGAGCAGTACTTC

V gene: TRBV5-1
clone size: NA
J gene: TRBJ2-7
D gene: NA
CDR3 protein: CASSLGPELSAEQYF
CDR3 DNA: TGCGCCAGCAGCTTGGGCCCAGAGCTTAGCGCCGAGCAGTACTTC

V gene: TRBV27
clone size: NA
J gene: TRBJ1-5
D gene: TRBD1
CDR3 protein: CASSPDRAYQPQHF
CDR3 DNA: TGTGCCAGCAGCCCGGACAGGGCTTATCAGCCCCAGCATTTT

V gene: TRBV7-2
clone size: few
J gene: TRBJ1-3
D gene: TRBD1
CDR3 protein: CASSLAPYRGDGNTIYF
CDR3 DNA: TGTGCCAGCAGCTTGGCCCCCTACAGGGGTGATGGAAACACCATATATTTT

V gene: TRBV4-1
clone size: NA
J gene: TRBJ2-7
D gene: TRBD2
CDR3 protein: CASSQVRRGLAGTYEQYF
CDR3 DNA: TGCGCCAGCAGCCAAGTCCGCAGGGGACTAGCGGGAACCTACGAGCAGTACTTC